This TCR beta chain originates from a study of shared clonotypes between healthy human individuals. Notes on the study in general: Across four donors, naive CD4 shared around 5.3%, naive CD8 approximately 3.5%, memory CD4 approximately 2.5%, memory CD8 about 0.4%.

About this clone: Its antigen is not known.

The assay was carried out at the deep level. Libraries were prepared by immunoSEQ multiplex PCR; TCRdb keeps only in-frame clonotypes and omits some of them. Counted here are some 700,000 clones, 90% occurring once; the ten biggest clones make up 30% to 40%. With V trimmed by 3 bases and J by 3 bases, 9 bases remained unmatched. The germline gives CDR1 SGDLS, CDR2 YYNGEE. CDR3 length equals 16 residues. This receptor was identified in a man in his late teens or twenties in good health. Some clones in this sample may be carry-over from other donors' samples. The J gene is TRBJ2-3, the V gene TRBV9; 8 bases map to TRBD1. The specimen was memory CD8+ T cells from PBMCs. Described subset: CD45RO+ cells pooled with CCR7-negative TemRA cells. CDR3 coding DNA: TGTGCCAGCAGCGGATCCAGGGACAGGAGTACAGATACGCAGTATTTT. Protein sequence: CASSGSRDRSTDTQYF.